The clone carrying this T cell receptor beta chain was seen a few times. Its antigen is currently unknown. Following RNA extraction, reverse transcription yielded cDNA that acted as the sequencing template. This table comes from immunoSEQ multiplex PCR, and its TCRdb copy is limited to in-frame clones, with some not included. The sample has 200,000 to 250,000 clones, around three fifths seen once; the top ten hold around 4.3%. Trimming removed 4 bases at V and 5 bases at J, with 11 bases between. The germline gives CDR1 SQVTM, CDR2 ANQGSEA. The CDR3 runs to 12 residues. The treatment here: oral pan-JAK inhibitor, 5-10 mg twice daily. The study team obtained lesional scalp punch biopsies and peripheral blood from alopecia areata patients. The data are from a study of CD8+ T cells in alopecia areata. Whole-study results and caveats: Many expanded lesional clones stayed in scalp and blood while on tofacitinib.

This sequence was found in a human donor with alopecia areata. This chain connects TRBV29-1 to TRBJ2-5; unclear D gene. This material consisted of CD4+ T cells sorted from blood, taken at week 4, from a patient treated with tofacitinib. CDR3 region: CSVGQIEETQYF. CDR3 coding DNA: TGCAGCGTTGGGCAGATTGAGGAGACCCAGTACTTC.